Shown below are 25 T cell receptor beta chains from a single sample sequenced in a study of cytomegalovirus exposure and HLA in healthy donors. This PCR relied on a set of 60 Vbeta primers and 13 Jbeta primers. Sequencing was performed with immunoSEQ multiplex PCR; in TCRdb, only in-frame clones are kept and a portion is missing. The table has more than 150,000 clones, approximately 73% seen once. Sequencing was done on a sample of PBMCs. All receptors derive from a woman in her twenties or thirties in good health and CMV-seropositive.

This chain uses TRBV7-2 with TRBJ2-2; 13 positions match TRBD2. V trimming: 5 bases; J trimming: 0 bases; junction bases outside the gene matches: 9. This CDR3 comprises 19 residues. Germline assignment: CDR1 SGHTA and CDR2 FQGNSA. The CDR3 sequence: CASSKTSGGTPTNTGELFF. As DNA, the CDR3 is TGTGCCAGCAGCAAGACTAGCGGGGGGACTCCAACGAACACCGGGGAGCTGTTTTTT.

The J gene is TRBJ1-6, the V gene TRBV4-2; a weak D match, TRBD1 (5 bases). Deletions cut 0 bases from V and 7 bases from J, with 19 bases between. The CDR3 runs 18 residues. Germline V lookup: CDR1 LGHNA, CDR2 YNFKEQ. CDR3 region: CASSQEGGKGGSNSPLHF. In DNA, the CDR3 is TGTGCCAGCAGCCAAGAGGGGGGGAAAGGAGGATCAAATTCACCCCTCCACTTT.

This chain uses TRBV27 with TRBJ2-7; D possibly corresponds to TRBD2 (7 bases). V shed 4 bases and J shed 1 base, with 11 bases lying between them. The CDR3 is made up of 14 amino acids. Germline CDR1 and CDR2: MNHEY and SMNVEV (reference sequence). The CDR3 nucleotides are TGTGCCAGCAGTTGGGGGGGCGAATCCTACGAGCAGTACTTC. This codes for CASSWGGESYEQYF.

This chain connects TRBV19 to TRBJ2-4, with D perhaps matching TRBD2 (7 bases). CDR3 size: 15 residues. Germline V gene lookup returns CDR1 LNHDA and CDR2 SQIVND (reference sequence). V dropped 1 base and J dropped 8 bases, with 15 bases sitting between them. The CDR3 DNA reads TGTGCCAGTAGTATAGGAGGGGGGGAGAGGGACATTCAGTACTTC. It is translated as CASSIGGGERDIQYF.

This clone has only one observation. This sequence joins TRBV9 and TRBJ1-3; D ambiguous. CDR3 length: 14 residues. CDR1 is SGDLS and CDR2 is YYNGEE in the germline V gene. The ends were cut back, 0 bases at V and 0 bases at J, with 4 bases in the middle. The chain's CDR3 is CASSVDISGNTIYF. In DNA, the CDR3 is TGTGCCAGCAGCGTAGATATCTCTGGAAACACCATATATTTT.

The chain is built from TRBV7-6 and TRBJ1-3; D remains ambiguous. With 1 base removed from V and 0 bases from J, the gap between germline ends came to 10 bases. Germline assignment: CDR1 SGHVS and CDR2 FNYEAQ. The CDR3 covers 16 residues. CDR3 protein: CASSLGRRNSGNTIYF. The CDR3 DNA is TGTGCCAGCAGCTTAGGACGGAGAAACTCTGGAAACACCATATATTTT.

This sequence joins TRBV4-3 and TRBJ2-5; 9 bases fit TRBD2. The CDR3 consists of 19 residues. Trimming cost V 0 bases and J 5 bases; bases outside gene matches: 16. The germline gives CDR1 LGHNA, CDR2 YSLEER. The CDR3 reads CASSQDVSRGLAVGETQYF. CDR3 sequence (DNA): TGCGCCAGCAGCCAAGATGTATCTAGGGGACTAGCTGTAGGGGAGACCCAGTACTTC.

The rearrangement links TRBV6-5 to TRBJ1-2; 8 nucleotides align to TRBD1. Germline V lookup: CDR1 MNHEY, CDR2 SVGAGI. This CDR3 is 12 amino acids long. V shed 6 bases, J shed 8 bases, and the junction held 5 bases outside the gene matches. The DNA for the CDR3 is TGTGCCAGCAGCAAAGACAGGGGCGGCTACACCTTC. Its protein is CASSKDRGGYTF.

The rearrangement uses TRBV25-1 and TRBJ2-2; 11 bases fit TRBD2. Germline V CDR1 and CDR2: MGHDK, SYGVNS. This CDR3 contains 15 residues. V trimming: 8 bases; J trimming: 7 bases; junction bases outside the gene matches: 9. The CDR3 reads CASSVAGGLSGELFF. In DNA form, the CDR3 reads TGTGCCAGCTCCGTAGCGGGGGGGCTGAGCGGGGAGCTGTTTTTT.

This clone was found a few times. The J gene is TRBJ2-1, the V gene TRBV5-1; perhaps TRBD1 as D (6 bases). V lost 0 bases to trimming and J lost 4 bases, with 11 bases between them. The germline V gene encodes CDR1 SGHRS and CDR2 YFSETQ. The CDR3 has 15 amino acids. The CDR3 here is CASSLGGTRYNEQFF. The CDR3 region has the DNA TGCGCCAGCAGCTTGGGGGGGACACGATACAATGAGCAGTTCTTC.

This clone was found a few times. The CDR3 loop is CASSLAMGGEDEQFF. The CDR3 DNA sequence: TGTGCCAGCAGCTTAGCGATGGGGGGTGAAGATGAGCAGTTCTTC. This sequence joins TRBV7-7 and TRBJ2-1, with D possibly matching TRBD2 (6 bases). In germline, CDR1 is SSHAT, CDR2 FNYEAQ (reference sequence). The germline V and J ends were trimmed by 0 bases and 8 bases, with 14 bases remaining between them. The CDR3 consists of 15 residues.

The V and J genes are TRBV4-1 and TRBJ2-7, with TRBD1 identical over 9 bases. The CDR3 is 15 amino acids. The germline gives CDR1 MGHRA, CDR2 YSYEKL. J lost 2 bases, V lost 5 bases, and 7 bases had no gene match. Here the CDR3 DNA reads TGCGCCAGCAGCGCAGGGACAGGGAGACCCTACGAGCAGTACTTC. It yields the protein CASSAGTGRPYEQYF.

This clone occurred a few times. The chain links TRBV10-1 to TRBJ1-1; 7 positions match TRBD1. After removal of 6 bases from V and 0 bases from J, the junction contained 1 base not matched to a gene. The CDR3 runs 13 residues. Germline V gene lookup returns CDR1 WNHNN and CDR2 SYGVQD (reference sequence). CDR3 in DNA: TGCGCCAGCAGGGGACAGCTGAACACTGAAGCTTTCTTT. As protein: CASRGQLNTEAFF.

This chain connects TRBV5-3 to TRBJ1-4; 7 positions match TRBD1. TRBV5-3 is flagged as an ORF with uncertain function. CDR3 size: 15 residues. The trim removed 4 bases at V and 3 bases at J, leaving 6 bases unmatched. The CDR3 sequence is CARSPKGASNEKLFF. CDR3 nucleotides: TGTGCCAGAAGCCCGAAGGGGGCCTCTAATGAAAAACTGTTTTTT.

The chain employs TRBV6-6 and TRBJ2-7, with TRBD2 identical over 11 bases. The CDR3 length is 15 residues. The V gene end was trimmed by 6 bases and the J gene end by 2 bases; junction bases not matched to a gene: 6. Looked up from germline, CDR1 is MNHNY and CDR2 is SVGAGI (reference sequence). The CDR3 region has the DNA TGTGCCAGCAGCCATCTAGCGGGGGGCCCCTACGAGCAGTACTTC. Its protein product is CASSHLAGGPYEQYF.

The chain uses TRBV27 and TRBJ2-7, with TRBD2 matching 7 bases. The CDR3 runs 14 residues. V was clipped by 6 bases and J by 6 bases; unmatched bases: 11. Germline CDR1 reads MNHEY; CDR2 reads SMNVEV (reference sequence). The CDR3 here is CASSHSAGEGEQYF. Here the CDR3 DNA reads TGTGCCAGCAGCCACTCGGCGGGGGAGGGCGAGCAGTACTTC.

This chain uses TRBV28 with TRBJ2-7; 9 nucleotides agree with TRBD2. The CDR3 has 14 amino acids. The germline gives CDR1 MDHEN, CDR2 SYDVKM. Trimming removed 8 bases from V and 4 bases from J; junction bases left unmatched: 9. In nucleotides, the CDR3 is TGTGCCAGCCTCGGGCGGGGGGGCCCTTACGAGCAGTACTTC. Its protein product is CASLGRGGPYEQYF.

The chain uses TRBV5-1 and TRBJ1-5; D unresolved. This CDR3 has 15 amino acids. V was clipped by 0 bases and J by 6 bases, with 13 bases between them. Germline lookup yields CDR1 SGHRS and CDR2 YFSETQ. The CDR3 DNA is TGCGCCAGCAGCTTGGCGGGGAGTGGAAGTCAGCCCCAGCATTTT. Its translation: CASSLAGSGSQPQHF.

In its sample, this clone was seen a few times. V is TRBV15 and J is TRBJ2-7, with TRBD1 matching 9 bases. The junction had 8 bases not matched to a gene; V was cut back by 9 bases and J by 5 bases. This CDR3 has 13 residues. Germline V gene lookup returns CDR1 LNHNV and CDR2 YYDKDF (reference sequence). The CDR3 is CATSLGQGDEQYF. CDR3 sequence (DNA): TGTGCCACGAGCCTGGGACAGGGTGACGAGCAGTACTTC.

This CDR3 reads CASSEMRAEQYF. CDR3 nucleotide sequence: TGTGCCAGCAGTGAGATGAGGGCCGAGCAGTACTTC. The chain combines TRBV7-9 with TRBJ2-7; tentatively, D is TRBD2 (5 bases). This CDR3 region has 12 residues. The germline gives CDR1 SEHNR, CDR2 FQNEAQ (reference sequence). Trimming cost V 6 bases and J 6 bases, with 12 bases left between them.

The chain couples TRBV19 to TRBJ2-7, with D tentatively TRBD1 (6 bases). Trimming took off 5 bases at V and 5 bases at J, with 16 bases between the two ends. CDR1 is LNHDA and CDR2 is SQIVND in the germline V gene (reference sequence). The CDR3 spans 14 residues. The CDR3 reads CASSHRVEGHEQYF. Here the CDR3 DNA reads TGTGCCAGTAGTCACAGGGTCGAGGGCCACGAGCAGTACTTC.

This CDR3 is CASSLKRGAGDTQYF. In DNA, the CDR3 is TGTGCCAGCAGCTTAAAGCGGGGGGCCGGAGATACGCAGTATTTT. The rearrangement uses TRBV13 and TRBJ2-3; 9 bases match TRBD2. V shed 2 bases, J shed 5 bases, and the junction held 5 bases outside the gene matches. The CDR3 totals 15 residues. CDR1 is PRHDT, CDR2 FYEKMQ, per germline (reference sequence).

The chain combines TRBV4-1 with TRBJ2-3; TRBD2 aligns across 9 bases. CDR3 length equals 17 residues. The junction had 8 bases not matched to a gene; V was cut back by 1 base and J by 3 bases. Germline V lookup: CDR1 MGHRA, CDR2 YSYEKL. This CDR3 reads CASSQAALAGNTDTQYF. Here the CDR3 DNA reads TGCGCCAGCAGCCAAGCGGCTCTAGCGGGGAATACAGATACGCAGTATTTT.

This clone showed up just once. The genes are TRBV5-1 and TRBJ2-1; 7 nucleotides align to TRBD2. CDR1 SGHRS and CDR2 YFSETQ come from the germline V gene. Trimming cost V 5 bases and J 7 bases; bases outside gene matches: 12. The CDR3 sequence is 15 residues long. CDR3 coding DNA: TGCGCCAGCAGTTCCTTTACGGGGGGTAAGAATGAGCAGTTCTTC. This codes for CASSSFTGGKNEQFF.

This chain connects TRBV5-8 to TRBJ2-3, with 13 bases lining up with TRBD2. V shed 1 base, J shed 4 bases, and the junction held 9 bases outside the gene matches. Germline V gives CDR1 SGHTS, CDR2 YDEGEE. This CDR3 spans 18 amino acids. The CDR3: CASSLKGGTSGDPDTQYF. The DNA for the CDR3 is TGTGCCAGCAGCTTGAAGGGGGGGACTAGCGGGGACCCAGATACGCAGTATTTT.